This TCR beta chain was observed in a study of T cells in localized non-small cell lung cancer. Findings and limits, study-wide: There was an association of higher blood T cell density with longer overall survival. A single tumor region was sequenced, leaving heterogeneity possible. Uninvolved adjacent lung showed peak T cell clonality, exceeding tumor.

TCRdb's table, derived via immunoSEQ multiplex PCR, lists solely in-frame clones and lacks some. The sample has approximately 63,000 clones, approximately 90% seen once; the top ten hold approximately 22%. Germline CDR1 is SQVTM and CDR2 is ANQGSEA. The CDR3 extends over 13 amino acids. Trimming at V came to 6 bases and at J to 4 bases, leaving 4 bases not matched to a gene. A note on this clone: Antigen unknown.

This clonotype was sampled from a man aged 35 to 69 with stage I squamous cell lung carcinoma. This chain connects TRBV29-1 to TRBJ2-7; 12 nucleotides line up with TRBD2. The sequenced sample was peripheral blood, obtained before any cancer treatment. CDR3 coding DNA: TGCAGCGTAGTTGGACTAGCGGGATACGAGCAGTACTTC. It encodes CSVVGLAGYEQYF.